A selection of T cell receptor beta chains follows, all from one sample in a study of OX40 agonist ivuxolimab in advanced cancers. The repertoire was sequenced with immunoSEQ multiplex PCR; TCRdb's copy has only in-frame clones and lacks some. Among tens of thousands of clones listed, roughly four fifths were seen once. Sequenced here: CD4+ or CD8+ T cells sorted from blood, sampled in a trial of the OX40 agonist ivuxolimab. The receptor source for this set is an adult with an advanced solid tumor such as melanoma, head and neck, liver or kidney cancer. Each CDR3 is given with its conserved first and last residue. The order of the fields is V gene, J gene, clone size, D gene, CDR3 DNA, CDR3 protein. The D gene is left open where the match is weak. Clone size appears in some rows only: once, few, many, or a class for an expanded clone.

v_call: TRBV7-9
j_call: TRBJ1-2
clone_size: .
d_call: .
cdr3_nt: TGTGCCAGCAGCCCGACACGGACAAGTAGTTATGGCTACACCTTC
cdr3_aa: CASSPTRTSSYGYTF

v_call: TRBV11-2
j_call: TRBJ2-1
clone_size: few
d_call: .
cdr3_nt: TGTGCCAGCAGCGGGGACCCGATGTACAATGAGCAGTTCTTC
cdr3_aa: CASSGDPMYNEQFF

v_call: TRBV5-6
j_call: TRBJ2-3
clone_size: .
d_call: .
cdr3_nt: TGTGCCAGCAGCCCGTGGACTAAAATCGAGAGCAACACAGATACGCAGTATTTT
cdr3_aa: CASSPWTKIESNTDTQYF

v_call: TRBV5-1
j_call: TRBJ2-1
clone_size: .
d_call: TRBD2
cdr3_nt: TGCGCCAGCAGCTTGGCCAACGGGAGGGACTCCTACAATGAGCAGTTCTTC
cdr3_aa: CASSLANGRDSYNEQFF

v_call: TRBV7-8
j_call: TRBJ1-5
clone_size: few
d_call: .
cdr3_nt: TGTGCCAGCAGCTTAGGAGGGGGTTATCAGCCCCAGCATTTT
cdr3_aa: CASSLGGGYQPQHF

v_call: TRBV5-1
j_call: TRBJ2-5
clone_size: .
d_call: TRBD2
cdr3_nt: TGCGCCAGCAGCCTAACGACTAGCGGGAGCCGAGAGACCCAGTACTTC
cdr3_aa: CASSLTTSGSRETQYF

v_call: TRBV5-1
j_call: TRBJ2-3
clone_size: .
d_call: .
cdr3_nt: TGCGCCAGCAGTCTGGGGGTCAGGGGCACAGATACGCAGTATTTT
cdr3_aa: CASSLGVRGTDTQYF

v_call: TRBV7-9
j_call: TRBJ1-4
clone_size: .
d_call: .
cdr3_nt: TGTGCCAGCAGCCGGGCCCGGGACATTGAAAAACTGTTTTTT
cdr3_aa: CASSRARDIEKLFF

v_call: TRBV9
j_call: TRBJ2-3
clone_size: .
d_call: .
cdr3_nt: TGTGCCAGCAGCGTCTCAGGAGGCAAGAGTGCGCAGTATTTT
cdr3_aa: CASSVSGGKSAQYF

v_call: TRBV5-4
j_call: TRBJ2-3
clone_size: .
d_call: TRBD2
cdr3_nt: TGTGCCAGCAGGCGGCTAGCGGGACTAGCGGGAGTGGGAGATACGCAGTATTTT
cdr3_aa: CASRRLAGLAGVGDTQYF

v_call: TRBV2
j_call: TRBJ1-1
clone_size: .
d_call: .
cdr3_nt: TGTGCCAGCACTGTCAACCGGCCTCGGAACACTGAAGCTTTCTTT
cdr3_aa: CASTVNRPRNTEAFF

v_call: TRBV7-3
j_call: TRBJ2-3
clone_size: few
d_call: TRBD1
cdr3_nt: TGTGCCAGCAGCCTACAGGGGGCGAGGGCAGATACGCAGTATTTT
cdr3_aa: CASSLQGARADTQYF

v_call: TRBV19
j_call: TRBJ2-1
clone_size: .
d_call: TRBD2
cdr3_nt: TGTGCCAGTAGTTCACTAGCGGGAGTCTACAATGAGCAGTTCTTC
cdr3_aa: CASSSLAGVYNEQFF

v_call: TRBV5-1
j_call: TRBJ2-4
clone_size: .
d_call: TRBD1
cdr3_nt: TGCGCCAGCAGCTTGCGGACAGGGGAGGACATTCAGTACTTC
cdr3_aa: CASSLRTGEDIQYF

v_call: TRBV27
j_call: TRBJ2-1
clone_size: .
d_call: .
cdr3_nt: TGTGCCAGCGGACTATCCCGTGAGCAGTTCTTC
cdr3_aa: CASGLSREQFF

v_call: TRBV20-1
j_call: TRBJ2-5
clone_size: .
d_call: .
cdr3_nt: TGCAGTGCATGGAACCAAGAGACCCAGTACTTC
cdr3_aa: CSAWNQETQYF

v_call: TRBV5-4
j_call: TRBJ2-7
clone_size: once
d_call: .
cdr3_nt: TGTGCCAGCAGCCGGGACAACTCCTACGAGCAGTACTTC
cdr3_aa: CASSRDNSYEQYF